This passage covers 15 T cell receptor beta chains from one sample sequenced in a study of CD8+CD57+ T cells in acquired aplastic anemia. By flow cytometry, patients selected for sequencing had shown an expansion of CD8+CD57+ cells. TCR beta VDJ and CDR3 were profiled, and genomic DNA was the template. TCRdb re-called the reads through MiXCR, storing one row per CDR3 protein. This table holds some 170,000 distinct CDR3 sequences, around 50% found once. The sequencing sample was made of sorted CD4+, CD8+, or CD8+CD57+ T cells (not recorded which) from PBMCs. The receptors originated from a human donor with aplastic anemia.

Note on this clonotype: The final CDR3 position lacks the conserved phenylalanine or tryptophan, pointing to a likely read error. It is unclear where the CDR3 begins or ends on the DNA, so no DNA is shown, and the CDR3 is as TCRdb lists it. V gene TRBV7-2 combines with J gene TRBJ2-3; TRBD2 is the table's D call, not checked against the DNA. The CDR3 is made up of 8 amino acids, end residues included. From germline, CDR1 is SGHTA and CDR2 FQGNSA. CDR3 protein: CASSPTSY.

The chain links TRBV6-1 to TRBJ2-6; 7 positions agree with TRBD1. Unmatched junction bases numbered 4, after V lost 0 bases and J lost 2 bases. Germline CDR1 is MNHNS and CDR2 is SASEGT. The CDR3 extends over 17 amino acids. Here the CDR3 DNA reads TGTGCCAGCAGTGAAGCTACGACAGGGACTGGGGCCAACGTCCTGACTTTC. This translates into CASSEATTGTGANVLTF.

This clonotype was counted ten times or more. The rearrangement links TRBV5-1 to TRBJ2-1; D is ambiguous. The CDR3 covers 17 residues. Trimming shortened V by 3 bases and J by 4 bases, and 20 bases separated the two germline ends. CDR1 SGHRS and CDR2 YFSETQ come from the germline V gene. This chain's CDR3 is CASSSNVVGLPYNEQFF. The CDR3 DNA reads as TGCGCCAGCAGCTCCAATGTAGTGGGTCTCCCGTACAATGAGCAGTTCTTC.

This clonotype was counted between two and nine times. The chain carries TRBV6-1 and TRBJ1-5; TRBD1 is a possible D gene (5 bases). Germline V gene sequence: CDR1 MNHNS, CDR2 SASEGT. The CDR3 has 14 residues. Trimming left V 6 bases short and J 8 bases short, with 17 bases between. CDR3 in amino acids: CASSQIQAGKPQHF. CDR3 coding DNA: TGTGCCAGCAGCCAAATACAGGCGGGCAAGCCCCAGCATTTT.

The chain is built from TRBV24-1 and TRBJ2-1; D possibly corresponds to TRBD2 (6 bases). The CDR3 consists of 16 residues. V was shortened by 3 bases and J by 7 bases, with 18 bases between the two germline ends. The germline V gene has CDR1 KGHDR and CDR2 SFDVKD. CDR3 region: CATSDGLSKTLNEQFF. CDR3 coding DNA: TGTGCCACCAGTGATGGACTATCCAAAACCCTTAATGAGCAGTTCTTC.

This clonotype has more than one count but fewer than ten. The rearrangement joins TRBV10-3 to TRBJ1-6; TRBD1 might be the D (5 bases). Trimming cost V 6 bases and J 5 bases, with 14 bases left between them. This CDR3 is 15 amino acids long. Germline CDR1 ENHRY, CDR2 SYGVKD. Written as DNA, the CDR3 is TGTGCCATCAGAGCTGGGGCATGGGATAATTCACCCCTCCACTTT. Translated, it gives CAIRAGAWDNSPLHF.

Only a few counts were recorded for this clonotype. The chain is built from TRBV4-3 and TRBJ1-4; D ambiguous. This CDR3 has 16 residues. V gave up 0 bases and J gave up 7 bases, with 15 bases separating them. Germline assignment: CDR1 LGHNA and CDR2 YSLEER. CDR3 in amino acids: CASSQDKGLVGEKLFF. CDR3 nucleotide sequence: TGCGCCAGCAGCCAAGACAAGGGCCTGGTGGGTGAAAAACTGTTTTTT.

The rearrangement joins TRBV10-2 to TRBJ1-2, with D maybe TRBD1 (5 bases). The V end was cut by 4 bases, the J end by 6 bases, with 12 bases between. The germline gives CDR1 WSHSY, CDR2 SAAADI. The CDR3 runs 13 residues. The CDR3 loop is CASSARGANGYTF. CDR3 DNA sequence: TGCGCCAGCAGTGCGCGAGGGGCGAATGGCTACACCTTC.

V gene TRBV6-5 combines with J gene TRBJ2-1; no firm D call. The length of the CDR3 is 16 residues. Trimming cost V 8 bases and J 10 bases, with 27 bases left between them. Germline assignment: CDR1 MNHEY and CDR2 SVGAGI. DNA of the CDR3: TGTGCCAGCGCCCTAAGGCCCCCAATTTTAGCAGGCGAGCAGTTCTTC. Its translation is CASALRPPILAGEQFF.

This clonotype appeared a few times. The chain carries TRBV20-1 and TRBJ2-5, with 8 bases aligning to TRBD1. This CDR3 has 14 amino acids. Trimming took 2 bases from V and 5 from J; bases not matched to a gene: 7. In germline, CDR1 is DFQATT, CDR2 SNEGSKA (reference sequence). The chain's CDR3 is CSARKTGEWETQYF. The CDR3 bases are TGCAGTGCTAGAAAGACAGGGGAATGGGAGACCCAGTACTTC.

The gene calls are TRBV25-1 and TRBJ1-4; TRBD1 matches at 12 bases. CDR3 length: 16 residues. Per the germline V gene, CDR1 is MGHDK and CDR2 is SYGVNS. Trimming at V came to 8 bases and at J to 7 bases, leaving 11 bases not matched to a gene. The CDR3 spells CASWGWDRGRGEKLFF. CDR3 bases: TGTGCCAGCTGGGGTTGGGACAGGGGGCGCGGTGAAAAACTGTTTTTT.

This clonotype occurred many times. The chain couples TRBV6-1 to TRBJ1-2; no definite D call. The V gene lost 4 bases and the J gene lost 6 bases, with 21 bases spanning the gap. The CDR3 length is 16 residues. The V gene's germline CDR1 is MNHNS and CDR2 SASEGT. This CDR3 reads CASSASATTLTDGYTF. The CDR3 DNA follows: TGTGCCAGCAGTGCTTCCGCGACTACCCTAACTGATGGCTACACCTTC.

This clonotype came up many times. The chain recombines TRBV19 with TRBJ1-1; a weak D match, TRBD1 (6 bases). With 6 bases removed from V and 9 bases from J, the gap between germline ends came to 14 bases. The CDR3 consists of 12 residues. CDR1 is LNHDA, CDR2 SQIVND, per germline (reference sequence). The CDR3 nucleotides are TGTGCCAGTAGACCAACAGGGTTAAAAGCTTTCTTT. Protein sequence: CASRPTGLKAFF. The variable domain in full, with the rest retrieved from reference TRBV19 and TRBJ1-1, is DGGITQSPKYLFRKEGQNVTLSCEQNLNHDAMYWYRQDPGQGLRLIYYSQIVNDFQKGDIAEGYSVSREKKESFPLTVTSAQKNPTAFYLCASRPTGLKAFFGQGTRLTVV.

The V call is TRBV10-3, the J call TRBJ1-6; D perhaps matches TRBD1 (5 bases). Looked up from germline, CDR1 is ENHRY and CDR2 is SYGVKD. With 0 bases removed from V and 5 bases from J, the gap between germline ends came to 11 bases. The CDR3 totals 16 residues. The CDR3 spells CAISESLGPHNSPLHF. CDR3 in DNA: TGTGCCATCAGTGAGTCTTTGGGACCCCATAATTCACCCCTCCACTTT.

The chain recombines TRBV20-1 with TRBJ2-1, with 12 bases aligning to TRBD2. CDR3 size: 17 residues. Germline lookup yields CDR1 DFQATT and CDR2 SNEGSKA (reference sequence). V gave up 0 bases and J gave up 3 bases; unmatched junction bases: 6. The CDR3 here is CSARDASGRANYNEQFF. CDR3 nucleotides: TGCAGTGCTAGAGATGCTAGCGGGAGGGCGAACTACAATGAGCAGTTCTTC.